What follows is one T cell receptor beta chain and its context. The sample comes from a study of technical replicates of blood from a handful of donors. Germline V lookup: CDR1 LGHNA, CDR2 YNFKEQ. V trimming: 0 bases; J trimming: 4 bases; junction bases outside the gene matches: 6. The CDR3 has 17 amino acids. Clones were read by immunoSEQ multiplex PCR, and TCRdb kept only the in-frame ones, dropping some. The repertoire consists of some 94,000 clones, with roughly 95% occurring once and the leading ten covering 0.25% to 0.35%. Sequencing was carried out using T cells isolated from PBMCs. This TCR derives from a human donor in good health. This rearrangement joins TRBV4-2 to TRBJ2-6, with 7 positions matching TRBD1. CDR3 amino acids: CASSQDSRGRGANVLTF. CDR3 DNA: TGTGCCAGCAGCCAAGATAGTAGGGGGCGAGGGGCCAACGTCCTGACTTTC.